The entry below gives a single T cell receptor beta chain sequence along with its context. The data belong to a study of cytomegalovirus exposure and HLA in healthy donors. The CDR3 loop spans 15 amino acids. Trimming cost V 10 bases and J 3 bases; bases outside gene matches: 11. Germline V lookup: CDR1 LNHDA, CDR2 SQIVND (reference sequence). It was with 60 Vbeta and 13 Jbeta primers that the PCR ran. Per the original data handling: In a later analysis, 10 million to 11 million of 75 million to 85 million unique beta chains occurred in at least two donors. Some clones are missing from TCRdb's copy, which holds only in-frame ones; the method was immunoSEQ multiplex PCR. V and J calls and clone size come straight from that table; D and trimming were deduced from the DNA. The sample carries approximately 220,000 clones, over 60% recorded once.

This sequence joins TRBV19 and TRBJ1-5; TRBD1 aligns across 8 bases. The sequencing sample was made of PBMCs. The sequence was obtained from a man aged 40-50 years in good health and CMV-seronegative. The CDR3 here is CATRSRTGSNQPQHF. The CDR3 nucleotides read TGTGCCACGAGATCCAGGACAGGGTCCAATCAGCCCCAGCATTTT.